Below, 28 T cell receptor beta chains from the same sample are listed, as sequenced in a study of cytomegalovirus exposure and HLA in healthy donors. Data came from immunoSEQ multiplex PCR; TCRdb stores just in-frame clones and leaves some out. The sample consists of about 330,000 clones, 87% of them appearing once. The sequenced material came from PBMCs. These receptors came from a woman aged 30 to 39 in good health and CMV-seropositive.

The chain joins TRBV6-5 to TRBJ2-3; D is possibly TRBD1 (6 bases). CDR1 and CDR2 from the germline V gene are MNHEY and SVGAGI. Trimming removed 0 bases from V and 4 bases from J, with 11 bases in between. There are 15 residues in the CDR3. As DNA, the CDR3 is TGTGCCAGCAGTTACTCTTGGGCAGGGGCAGATACGCAGTATTTT. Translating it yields CASSYSWAGADTQYF.

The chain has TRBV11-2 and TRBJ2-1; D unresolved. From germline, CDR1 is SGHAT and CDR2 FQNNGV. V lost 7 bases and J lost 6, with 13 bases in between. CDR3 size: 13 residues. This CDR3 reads CASTTGLSNEQFF. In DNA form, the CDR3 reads TGTGCCAGCACCACCGGGCTTTCCAATGAGCAGTTCTTC.

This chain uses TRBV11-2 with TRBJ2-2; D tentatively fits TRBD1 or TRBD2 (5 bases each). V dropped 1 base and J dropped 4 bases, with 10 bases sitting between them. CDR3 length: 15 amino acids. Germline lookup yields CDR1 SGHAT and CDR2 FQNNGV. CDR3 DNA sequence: TGTGCCAGCAGCTTAGGGGGGTTGAGCACCGGGGAGCTGTTTTTT. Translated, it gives CASSLGGLSTGELFF. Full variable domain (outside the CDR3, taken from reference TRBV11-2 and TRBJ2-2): EAGVAQSPRYKIIEKRQSVAFWCNPISGHATLYWYQQILGQGPKLLIQFQNNGVVDDSQLPKDRFSAERLKGVDSTLKIQPAKLEDSAVYLCASSLGGLSTGELFFGEGSRLTVL.

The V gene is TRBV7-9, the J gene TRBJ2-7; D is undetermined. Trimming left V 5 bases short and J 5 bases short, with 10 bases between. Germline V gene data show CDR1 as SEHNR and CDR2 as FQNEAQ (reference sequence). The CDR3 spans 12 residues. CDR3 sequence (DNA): TGTGCCAGCAGCGATTTTTTTAACGAGCAGTACTTC. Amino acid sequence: CASSDFFNEQYF.

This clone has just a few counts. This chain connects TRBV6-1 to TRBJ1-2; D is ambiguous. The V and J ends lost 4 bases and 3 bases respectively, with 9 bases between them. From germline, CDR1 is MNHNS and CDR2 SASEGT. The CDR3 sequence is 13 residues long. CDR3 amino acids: CASSVSADYGYTF. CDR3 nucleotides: TGTGCCAGCAGTGTATCCGCCGACTATGGCTACACCTTC.

CDR3 in DNA: TGTGCCAGCTCACCGACGACAGGGATATACGAGCAGTACTTC. Residues: CASSPTTGIYEQYF. This chain joins TRBV18 and TRBJ2-7; TRBD1 aligns across 7 bases. The junction had 6 bases not matched to a gene; V was cut back by 3 bases and J by 4 bases. Germline V gene lookup returns CDR1 KGHSH and CDR2 LQKENI. This CDR3 is 14 amino acids long. Full variable domain (rest looked up from reference TRBV18 and TRBJ2-7): NAGVMQNPRHLVRRRGQEARLRCSPMKGHSHVYWYRQLPEEGLKFMVYLQKENIIDESGMPKERFSAEFPKEGPSILRIQQVVRGDSAAYFCASSPTTGIYEQYFGPGTRLTVT.

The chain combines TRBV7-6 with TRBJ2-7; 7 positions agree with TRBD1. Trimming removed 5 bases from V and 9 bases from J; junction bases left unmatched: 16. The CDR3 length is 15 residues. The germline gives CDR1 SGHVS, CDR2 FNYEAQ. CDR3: CASSHFSDRPPRQYF. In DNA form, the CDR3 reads TGTGCCAGCAGCCACTTCTCGGACAGGCCCCCGAGGCAGTACTTC.

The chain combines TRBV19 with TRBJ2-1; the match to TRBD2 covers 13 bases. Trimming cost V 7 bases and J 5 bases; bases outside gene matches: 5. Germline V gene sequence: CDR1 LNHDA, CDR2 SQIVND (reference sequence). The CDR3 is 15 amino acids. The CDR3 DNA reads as TGTGCCAGTACCGGTGGGACTAGCGGGGACAATGAGCAGTTCTTC. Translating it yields CASTGGTSGDNEQFF.

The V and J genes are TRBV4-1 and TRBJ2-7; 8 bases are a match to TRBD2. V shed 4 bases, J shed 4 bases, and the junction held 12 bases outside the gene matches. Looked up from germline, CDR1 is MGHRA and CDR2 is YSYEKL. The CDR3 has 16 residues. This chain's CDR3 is CASSPQAGEYVYEQYF. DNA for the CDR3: TGCGCCAGCAGCCCTCAAGCGGGAGAATACGTTTACGAGCAGTACTTC.

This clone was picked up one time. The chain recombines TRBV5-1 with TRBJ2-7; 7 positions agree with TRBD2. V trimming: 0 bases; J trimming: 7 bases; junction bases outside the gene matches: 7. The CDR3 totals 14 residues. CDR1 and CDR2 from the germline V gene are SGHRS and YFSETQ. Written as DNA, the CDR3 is TGCGCCAGCAGCTTGGTCGGGAGGACGGGGGAGCAGTACTTC. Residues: CASSLVGRTGEQYF. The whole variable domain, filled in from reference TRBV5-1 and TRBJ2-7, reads KAGVTQTPRYLIKTRGQQVTLSCSPISGHRSVSWYQQTPGQGLQFLFEYFSETQRNKGNFPGRFSGRQFSNSRSEMNVSTLELGDSALYLCASSLVGRTGEQYFGPGTRLTVT.

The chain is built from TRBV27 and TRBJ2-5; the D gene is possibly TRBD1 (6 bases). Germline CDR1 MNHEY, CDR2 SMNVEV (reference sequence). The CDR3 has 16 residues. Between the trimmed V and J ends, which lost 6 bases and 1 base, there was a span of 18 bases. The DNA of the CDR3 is TGTGCCAGCAGACGATACGTGGGGGACACCCAAGAGACCCAGTACTTC. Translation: CASRRYVGDTQETQYF.

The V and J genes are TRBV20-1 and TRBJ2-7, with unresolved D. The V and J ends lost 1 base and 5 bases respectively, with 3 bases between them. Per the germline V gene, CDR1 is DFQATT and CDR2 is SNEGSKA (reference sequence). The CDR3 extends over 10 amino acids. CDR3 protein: CSARVHEQYF. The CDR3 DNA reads TGCAGTGCTAGAGTCCACGAGCAGTACTTC.

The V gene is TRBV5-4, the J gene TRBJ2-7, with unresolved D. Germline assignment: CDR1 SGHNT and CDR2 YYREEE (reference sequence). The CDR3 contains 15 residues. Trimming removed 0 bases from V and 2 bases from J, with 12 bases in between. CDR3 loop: CASSLGVGITYEQYF. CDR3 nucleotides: TGTGCCAGCAGCTTGGGGGTGGGCATAACCTACGAGCAGTACTTC.

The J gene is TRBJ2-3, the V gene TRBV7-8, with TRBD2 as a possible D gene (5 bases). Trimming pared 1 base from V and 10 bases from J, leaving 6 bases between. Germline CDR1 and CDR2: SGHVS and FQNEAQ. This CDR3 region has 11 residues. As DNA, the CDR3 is TGTGCCAGCAGCTTAGGTAGCGCGCAGTATTTT. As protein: CASSLGSAQYF.

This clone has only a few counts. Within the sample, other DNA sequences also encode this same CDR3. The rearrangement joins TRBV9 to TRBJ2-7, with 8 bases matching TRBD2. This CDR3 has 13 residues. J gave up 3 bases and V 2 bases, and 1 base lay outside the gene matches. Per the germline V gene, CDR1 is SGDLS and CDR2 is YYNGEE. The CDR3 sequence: CASSVGTSYEQYF. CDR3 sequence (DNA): TGTGCCAGCAGCGTGGGGACTAGCTACGAGCAGTACTTC.

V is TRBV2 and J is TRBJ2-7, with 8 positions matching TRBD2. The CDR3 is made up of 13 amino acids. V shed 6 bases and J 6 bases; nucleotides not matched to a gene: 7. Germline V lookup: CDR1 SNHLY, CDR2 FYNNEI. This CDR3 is CASRKNSGVEQYF. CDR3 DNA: TGTGCCAGCAGAAAGAATAGCGGGGTCGAGCAGTACTTC.

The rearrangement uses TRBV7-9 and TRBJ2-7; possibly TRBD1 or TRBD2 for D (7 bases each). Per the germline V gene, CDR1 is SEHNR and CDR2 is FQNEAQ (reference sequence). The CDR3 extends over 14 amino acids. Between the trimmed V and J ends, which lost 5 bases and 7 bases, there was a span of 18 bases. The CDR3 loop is CASSPQGGRWEQYF. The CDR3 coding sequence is TGTGCCAGCAGCCCCCAGGGGGGGAGGTGGGAGCAGTACTTC.

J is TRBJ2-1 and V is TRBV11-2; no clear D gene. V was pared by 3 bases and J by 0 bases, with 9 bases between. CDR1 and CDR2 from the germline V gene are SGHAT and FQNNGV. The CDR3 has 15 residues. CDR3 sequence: CASSFTYNSYNEQFF. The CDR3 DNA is TGTGCCAGCAGCTTTACCTACAACTCCTACAATGAGCAGTTCTTC.

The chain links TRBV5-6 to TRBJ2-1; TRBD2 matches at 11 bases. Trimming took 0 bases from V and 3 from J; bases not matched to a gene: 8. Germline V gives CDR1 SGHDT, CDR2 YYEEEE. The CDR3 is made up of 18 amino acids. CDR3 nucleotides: TGTGCCAGCAGCTTGGGGTATAGCGGGGGGGCTATCTACAATGAGCAGTTCTTC. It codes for CASSLGYSGGAIYNEQFF.

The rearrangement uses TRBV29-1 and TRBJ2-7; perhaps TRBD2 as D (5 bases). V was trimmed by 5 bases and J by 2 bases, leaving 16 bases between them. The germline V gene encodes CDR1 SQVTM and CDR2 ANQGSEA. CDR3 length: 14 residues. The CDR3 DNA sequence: TGCAGCGTTTCGAAGGAGGATAGTCCCTACGAGCAGTACTTC. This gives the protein CSVSKEDSPYEQYF.

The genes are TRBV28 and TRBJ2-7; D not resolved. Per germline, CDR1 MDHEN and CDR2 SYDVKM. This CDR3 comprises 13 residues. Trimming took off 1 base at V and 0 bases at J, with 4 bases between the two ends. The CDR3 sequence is CASSLYNSYEQYF. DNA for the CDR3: TGTGCCAGCAGTTTATATAACTCCTACGAGCAGTACTTC.

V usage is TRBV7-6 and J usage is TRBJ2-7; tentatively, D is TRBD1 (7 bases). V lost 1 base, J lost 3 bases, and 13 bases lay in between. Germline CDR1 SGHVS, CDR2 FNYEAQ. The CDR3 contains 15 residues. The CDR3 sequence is CASSLETGRIYEQYF. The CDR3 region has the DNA TGTGCCAGCAGCTTAGAGACAGGGAGGATCTACGAGCAGTACTTC.

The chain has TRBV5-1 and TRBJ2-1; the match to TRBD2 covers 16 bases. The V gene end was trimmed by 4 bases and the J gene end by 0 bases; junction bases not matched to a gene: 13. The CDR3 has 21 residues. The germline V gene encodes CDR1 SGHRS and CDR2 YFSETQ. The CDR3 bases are TGCGCCAGCAGCAACGAGGGACTAGCGGGAGGGCTACTAAGCTCCTACAATGAGCAGTTCTTC. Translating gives CASSNEGLAGGLLSSYNEQFF.

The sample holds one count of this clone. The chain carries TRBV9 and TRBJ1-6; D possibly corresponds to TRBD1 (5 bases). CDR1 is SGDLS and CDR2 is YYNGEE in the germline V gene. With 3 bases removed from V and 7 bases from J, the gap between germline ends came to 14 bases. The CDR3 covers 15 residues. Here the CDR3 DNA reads TGTGCCAGCAGCGCGACAGTGACGGGGAATTCACCCCTCCACTTT. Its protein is CASSATVTGNSPLHF.

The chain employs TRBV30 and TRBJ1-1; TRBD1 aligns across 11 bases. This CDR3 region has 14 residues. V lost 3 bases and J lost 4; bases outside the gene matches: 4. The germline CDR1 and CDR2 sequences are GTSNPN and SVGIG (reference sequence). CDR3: CAWRAGTGGTEAFF. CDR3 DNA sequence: TGTGCCTGGAGGGCCGGGACAGGGGGCACTGAAGCTTTCTTT.

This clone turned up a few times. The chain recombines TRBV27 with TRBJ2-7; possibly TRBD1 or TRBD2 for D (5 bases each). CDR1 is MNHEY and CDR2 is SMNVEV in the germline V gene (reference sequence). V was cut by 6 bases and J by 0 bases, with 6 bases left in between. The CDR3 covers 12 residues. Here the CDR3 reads CASRGVSYEQYF. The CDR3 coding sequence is TGTGCCAGCAGGGGGGTCTCCTACGAGCAGTACTTC.

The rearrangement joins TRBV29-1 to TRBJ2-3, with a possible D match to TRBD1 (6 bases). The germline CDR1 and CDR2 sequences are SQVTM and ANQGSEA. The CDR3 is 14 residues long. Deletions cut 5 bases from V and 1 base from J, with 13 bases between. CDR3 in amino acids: CSVSQGGGTDTQYF. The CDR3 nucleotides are TGCAGCGTTTCACAGGGTGGTGGCACAGATACGCAGTATTTT.

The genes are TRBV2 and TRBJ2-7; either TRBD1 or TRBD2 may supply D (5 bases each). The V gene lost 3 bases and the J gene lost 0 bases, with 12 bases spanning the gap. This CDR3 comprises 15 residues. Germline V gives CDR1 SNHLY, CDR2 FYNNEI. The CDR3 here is CASSDRDPSSYEQYF. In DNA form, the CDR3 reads TGTGCCAGCAGTGACCGGGACCCGAGCTCCTACGAGCAGTACTTC.